Described below is a single TCR beta chain sequence and its context. Its antigen is as yet unknown. The repertoire was sequenced with immunoSEQ multiplex PCR; TCRdb's copy has only in-frame clones and lacks some. The sample includes about 41,000 clones, over 70% of them seen just once. The germline CDR1 and CDR2 sequences are LGHDT and YNNKEL (reference sequence). The CDR3 covers 11 residues. V was clipped by 3 bases and J by 9 bases, with 9 bases between them. This entry comes from a study of CD4 T cells in relation to SARS-CoV-2 and coronaviruses. This sequence was found in an adult with COVID-19. Sequenced material: naive CD4+ T cells from PBMCs, cultured in vitro. Described subset: naive CD4+ T cells isolated by negative enrichment. This sequence joins TRBV3-1 (or the pseudogene TRBV3-2) and TRBJ2-7; D perhaps matches TRBD2 (6 bases). CDR3 region: CASSQLGGQYF. For the CDR3, the DNA is TGTGCCAGCAGCCAGCTGGGGGGGCAGTACTTC.